This TCR beta chain originates from a study of control samples from healthy donors and cancer patients. The CDR3 loop spans 15 amino acids. Clones were sequenced by immunoSEQ multiplex PCR, and TCRdb holds only the in-frame ones, with some missing. This table holds 100,000 to 150,000 clones, 80% to 95% found once. Sequenced material: blood. The sequence derives from a man aged 18 to 29 in good health. The chain has TRBV1 and TRBJ2-5. TRBV1 is a recognized pseudogene. In DNA form, the CDR3 reads TGCACCAGCAGCCAAGATCTTGGGGAAAAAGAGACCCAGTACTTC. Its protein is CTSSQDLGEKETQYF.